This T cell receptor beta chain came from a study of blood T cell repertoires in COVID-19 (TCRdb year 2020). About the investigation overall: The collaborator samples originated in the United States, Italy and Spain and spanned the acute and convalescent phases of COVID-19. The samples were drawn from two sources: the first 160 participants of the ongoing ImmuneRACE study, and 1,000 to 1,500 subjects contributed by 6 global collaborators. The sample metadata nearly always contained a de-identified subject ID, COVID-19 status, age in years and sex. The repertoires were released in a freely available public database meant as a resource for research on the immune response to SARS-CoV-2. Subjects who had been exposed to COVID-19, were actively infected with it, or had recovered from it provided the deeply sampled blood TCRbeta repertoires that made up the dataset. The material from the prospective study consisted of cDNA or gDNA derived from T cells, B-cell-depleted T cells, or PBMCs. HLA class I and class II types, where available, came from metadata supplied by the sample provider rather than from assay-based typing.

TCRbeta CDR3 regions were amplified from genomic DNA by means of the immunoSEQ Assay, a bias-controlled multiplex PCR. The authors' analysis ran thus. Nucleated cell counts per sample were estimated from amplification of reference gene primers within the assay. Sequence reads were collapsed and filtered to measure the absolute abundance of every unique TCRbeta CDR3 rearrangement. Productive Simpson clonality was computed per sample as the square root of Simpson's diversity index over productive rearrangements. TCRdb re-hosts the immuneACCESS table, in-frame sequences only. Its copies lack some clones; in the studies checked, an unresolved V gene accounts for under half of them, and the cause for the rest is not known. The V and J calls and the clone size are those of that table, but D and trimming were determined from the DNA. For this sample the table gives approximately 290,000 clones, of which just under 90% were detected only once. Together, the top ten hold around 10% of the sample.

Results the study describes overall, beyond this receptor: The amount of clinical and demographic metadata varied by source and participant and was provided uncurated.

At one collaborating source in Seattle, patients were enrolled during active infection and were followed longitudinally through the course of disease. Each collaborating institution followed its own protocols to collect whole blood in K2EDTA tubes. For TCRbeta analysis, collaborators shipped samples in one of three forms: frozen whole blood, isolated PBMCs, or DNA extracted from either of those sample types. As encoded in the germline V gene, CDR1 is SGHAT while CDR2 is FQNNGV. The CDR3 goes from the cysteine to the phenylalanine over 15 residues. Only the CDR3 part of the read is kept: 45 bases, read in frame from the first base. Trimming removed 5 bases from V and 4 bases from J; the gene matches leave 7 bases unexplained. Remarks on this clone: There is no known antigen for this receptor. Per-base quality was not reported, and no clone a single base away is much larger than it.

The clonotype originates from a woman aged 30 to 39 with COVID-19, enrolled during active disease. Sequencing used peripheral blood. The V and J genes are TRBV11-2 and TRBJ2-1; the central 8 bases match TRBD2. The encoded CDR3 is CASSLLAGGYNEQFF. The DNA sequence is TGTGCCAGCAGCCTCCTGGCGGGGGGTTACAATGAGCAGTTCTTC.